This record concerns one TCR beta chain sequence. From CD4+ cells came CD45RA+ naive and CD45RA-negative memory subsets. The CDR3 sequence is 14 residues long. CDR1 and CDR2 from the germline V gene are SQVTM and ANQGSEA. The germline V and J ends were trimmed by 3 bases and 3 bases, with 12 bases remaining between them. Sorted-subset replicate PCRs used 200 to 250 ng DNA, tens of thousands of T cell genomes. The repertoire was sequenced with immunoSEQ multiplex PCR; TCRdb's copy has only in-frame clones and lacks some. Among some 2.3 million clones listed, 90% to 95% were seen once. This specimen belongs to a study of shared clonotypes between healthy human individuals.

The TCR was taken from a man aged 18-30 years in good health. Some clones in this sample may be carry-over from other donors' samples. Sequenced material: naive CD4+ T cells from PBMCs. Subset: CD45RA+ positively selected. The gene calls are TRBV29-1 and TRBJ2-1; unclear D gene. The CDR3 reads CSVEDASIYNEQFF. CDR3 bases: TGCAGCGTTGAGGATGCCTCAATCTACAATGAGCAGTTCTTC.